The 22 T cell receptor beta chains reported below all come from one sample, sequenced in a study of T cells expressing NK-cell markers. TCRdb derives one entry per CDR3 protein from the 5' RACE reads, leaving out DNA. The table for this sample gives over 350,000 distinct CDR3 sequences. Sequences were obtained from blood T cells: a sorted CD56 or NKG2C T cell subset, CD4+ or CD8+ T cells, or bulk PBMC T cells (not recorded which). The receptors originated from a woman in her forties or fifties in good health.

The chain recombines TRBV20-1 with TRBJ2-3; the D call of TRBD2 rests on TCRdb alone, since no DNA is present to check it. CDR3 length equals 16 residues. CDR1 and CDR2 (germline): DFQATT, SNEGSKA (reference sequence). CDR3 sequence reads: CSASSSSGGPTDTQYF.

The V and J genes are TRBV6-1 and TRBJ2-1; the TCRdb call, TRBD2, lacks DNA for checking. Per the germline V gene, CDR1 is MNHNS and CDR2 is SASEGT. The CDR3 runs 15 residues. CDR3 sequence: CASTGGLAGYNEQFF.

The chain carries TRBV19 and TRBJ2-1; lacking DNA, the TRBD2 call made by TCRdb goes unchecked. CDR1 and CDR2 (germline): LNHDA, SQIVND (reference sequence). The CDR3 consists of 16 residues. The CDR3 region is CASSIASGTPGNEQFF.

The chain links TRBV29-1 to TRBJ1-2; TCRdb proposes TRBD1, but this gene call is untestable without DNA. The CDR3 covers 12 residues. Germline CDR1 SQVTM, CDR2 ANQGSEA. The chain's CDR3 is CSGGGSGGGYTF.

The J gene is TRBJ2-3, the V gene TRBV19; with no DNA, the TCRdb D assignment of TRBD1 cannot be verified. This CDR3 comprises 14 residues. Germline values: CDR1 LNHDA, CDR2 SQIVND (reference sequence). The CDR3 reads CASRGTGDWDTQYF.

This chain connects TRBV19 to TRBJ1-2. CDR1 and CDR2 from the germline V gene are LNHDA and SQIVND (reference sequence). The length of the CDR3 is 12 residues. The CDR3 region is CASSTSQYGYTF.

The chain has TRBV30 and TRBJ1-1; TCRdb selects TRBD1, and the lack of DNA leaves this call unchecked. Germline CDR1 GTSNPN, CDR2 SVGIG (reference sequence). The CDR3 runs 13 residues. This CDR3 reads CAWTPGGNTEAFF.

The CDR3 loop is CASSFFTRTDYEQYF. The chain uses TRBV6-1 and TRBJ2-7; TCRdb selects TRBD1, and the lack of DNA leaves this call unchecked. Germline V gives CDR1 MNHNS, CDR2 SASEGT. The CDR3 totals 15 residues.

The rearrangement links TRBV7-2 to TRBJ2-5; the TCRdb call, TRBD1, lacks DNA for checking. Per the germline V gene, CDR1 is SGHTA and CDR2 is FQGNSA. The CDR3 consists of 15 residues. The CDR3: CASSRLGVEKETQYF.

The J gene is TRBJ2-4, the V gene TRBV5-1; absent DNA, TCRdb's TRBD1 call cannot be checked. Germline-derived CDR1 and CDR2 are SGHRS and YFSETQ. The CDR3 totals 15 residues. CDR3 sequence reads: CASSDFPGSKNIQYF.

The genes are TRBV11-2 and TRBJ2-7; TCRdb indicates TRBD2, and absent DNA this call remains unverified. The germline gives CDR1 SGHAT, CDR2 FQNNGV. CDR3 length equals 12 residues. CDR3 sequence: CASSWLAGEQYF.

The rearrangement joins TRBV10-3 to TRBJ2-1; with no DNA, the TCRdb D assignment of TRBD2 cannot be verified. This CDR3 is built from 16 residues. The germline gives CDR1 ENHRY, CDR2 SYGVKD. Here the CDR3 reads CAISESTSGAYNEQFF.

The chain links TRBV18 to TRBJ2-1; the D call from TCRdb, TRBD1, cannot be confirmed without DNA. Per germline, CDR1 KGHSH and CDR2 LQKENI. The CDR3 consists of 15 residues. CDR3 protein: CASSEDRGIYNEQFF.

The chain has TRBV7-9 and TRBJ2-1. Germline V gives CDR1 SEHNR, CDR2 FQNEAQ (reference sequence). CDR3 length: 12 residues. Here the CDR3 reads CASTEIGHEQFF. Complete variable domain (other parts from reference TRBV7-9 and TRBJ2-1): DTGVSQNPRHKITKRGQNVTFRCDPISEHNRLYWYRQTLGQGPEFLTYFQNEAQLEKSRLLSDRFSAERPKGSFSTLEIQRTEQGDSAMYLCASTEIGHEQFFGPGTRLTVL.

V and J are TRBV20-1 and TRBJ1-5; TCRdb selects TRBD1, and the lack of DNA leaves this call unchecked. The CDR3 loop spans 14 amino acids. In germline, CDR1 is DFQATT, CDR2 SNEGSKA (reference sequence). CDR3 sequence: CSARNDRGNQPQHF.

The J gene is TRBJ2-1, the V gene TRBV5-1; without DNA, the TCRdb call of TRBD2 cannot be checked. Germline V gives CDR1 SGHRS, CDR2 YFSETQ. CDR3 length: 12 amino acids. Here the CDR3 reads CASGQAPDEQFF.

The chain is built from TRBV5-1 and TRBJ2-7; TCRdb calls TRBD2, which cannot be checked without DNA. This CDR3 spans 12 amino acids. Germline CDR1 SGHRS, CDR2 YFSETQ. The CDR3 here is CASSLGGGLLNF.

The chain employs TRBV6-4 and TRBJ2-1; without DNA, the TCRdb call of TRBD2 cannot be checked. There are 15 residues in the CDR3. Germline loops: CDR1 MRHNA, CDR2 SNTAGT. The CDR3 spells CASSITSGSRYEQFF.

The chain uses TRBV4-1 and TRBJ2-7. The germline CDR1 and CDR2 sequences are MGHRA and YSYEKL. The CDR3 contains 13 residues. CDR3 sequence reads: CASSQIWSYEQYF.

This sequence joins TRBV11-2 and TRBJ2-6. This CDR3 is built from 15 residues. Germline CDR1 SGHAT, CDR2 FQNNGV. This CDR3 is CASSLQSSGANVLTF.

The V and J genes are TRBV10-3 and TRBJ1-4; checking the TCRdb D call of TRBD1 is not possible without DNA. Germline V gene sequence: CDR1 ENHRY, CDR2 SYGVKD. The CDR3 length is 15 residues. The CDR3 is CAIKPGQQNNEKLFF.

J is TRBJ2-6 and V is TRBV5-1; TCRdb gives TRBD1 as the D gene, but with no DNA this cannot be confirmed. This CDR3 comprises 17 residues. The V gene's germline CDR1 is SGHRS and CDR2 YFSETQ. The CDR3 loop is CASSLRDREAGANVLTF.